This TCR beta chain was retrieved from a study of T cell responses to AZD1222 COVID-19 vaccine. TCRdb's copy holds only in-frame clones and misses some; the assay was immunoSEQ multiplex PCR. This table has over 70,000 clones, over 65% appearing once. With 4 bases removed from V and 2 bases from J, the gap between germline ends came to 15 bases. The CDR3 totals 15 residues. From germline, CDR1 is SGHAT and CDR2 FQNNGV. Whole-study findings and limits: Donors were mostly white British, more females; clonal diversity possibly underestimated.

With respect to this clone: Antigen: not known.

This receptor was identified in an adult who received the MenACWY meningococcal vaccine as a control. The material sequenced was peripheral blood, taken 28 days after the second dose of the MenACWY control vaccine. This sequence joins TRBV11-2 and TRBJ2-7; tentative D call: TRBD1 (6 bases). The CDR3 bases are TGTGCCAGCAGCTCGGTAAGAGCAGGGGCCTACGAGCAGTACTTC. Its translation is CASSSVRAGAYEQYF.